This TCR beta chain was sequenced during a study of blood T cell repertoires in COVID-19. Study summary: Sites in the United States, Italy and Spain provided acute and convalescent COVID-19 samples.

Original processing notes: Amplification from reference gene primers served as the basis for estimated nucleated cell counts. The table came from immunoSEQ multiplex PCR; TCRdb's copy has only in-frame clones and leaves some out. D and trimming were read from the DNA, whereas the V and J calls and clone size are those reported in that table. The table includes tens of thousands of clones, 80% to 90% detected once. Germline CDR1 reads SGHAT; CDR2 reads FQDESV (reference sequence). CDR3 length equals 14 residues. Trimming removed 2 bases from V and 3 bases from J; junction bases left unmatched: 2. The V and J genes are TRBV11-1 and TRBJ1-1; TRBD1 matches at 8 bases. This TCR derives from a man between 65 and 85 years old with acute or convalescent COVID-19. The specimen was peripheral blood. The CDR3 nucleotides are TGTGCCAGCAGCTTATCAGGGGGCTACACTGAAGCTTTCTTT. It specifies CASSLSGGYTEAFF.